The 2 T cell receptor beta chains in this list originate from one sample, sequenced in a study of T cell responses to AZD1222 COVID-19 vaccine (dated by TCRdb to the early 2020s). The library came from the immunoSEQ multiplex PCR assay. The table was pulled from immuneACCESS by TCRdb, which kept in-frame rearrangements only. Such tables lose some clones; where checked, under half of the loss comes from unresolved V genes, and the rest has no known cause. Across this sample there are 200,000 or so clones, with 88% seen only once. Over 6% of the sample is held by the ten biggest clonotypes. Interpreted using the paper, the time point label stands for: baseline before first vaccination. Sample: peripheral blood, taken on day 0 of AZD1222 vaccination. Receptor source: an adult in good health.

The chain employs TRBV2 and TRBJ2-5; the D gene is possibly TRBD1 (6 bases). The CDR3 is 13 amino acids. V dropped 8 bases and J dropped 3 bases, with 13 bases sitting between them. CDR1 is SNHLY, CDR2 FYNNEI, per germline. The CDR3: CASLPGDKETQYF. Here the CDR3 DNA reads TGTGCCAGCCTACCAGGGGATAAAGAGACCCAGTACTTC.

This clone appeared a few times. The CDR3 loop is CASSELGASYGYTF. The CDR3 nucleotides are TGTGCCAGCAGCGAACTAGGGGCCTCCTATGGCTACACCTTC. The chain links TRBV9 to TRBJ1-2, with D maybe TRBD1 (5 bases). Per the germline V gene, CDR1 is SGDLS and CDR2 is YYNGEE. V lost 3 bases, J lost 4 bases, and 13 bases lay in between. This CDR3 spans 14 amino acids.